In its sample, the clone carrying this T cell receptor (beta chain) was seen a few times. What it binds is unknown. The data originate from a study of T cell responses to AZD1222 COVID-19 vaccine. Study in general: Some second doses came at about 4 weeks and others at about 12 weeks; these were pooled. Notes on the study in general: Just a handful of AZD1222 recipients tested seropositive at baseline. White British ancestry dominated among donors, who included more females, and clonal diversity was possibly underestimated. Nearly half of spike-specific TCRs reportedly target variant regions that are unmutated in the B.1.351 and B.1.1.7 variants.

The CDR3 is 14 residues long. Germline CDR1 and CDR2: MNHEY and SVGAGI. V gave up 0 bases and J gave up 4 bases, with 10 bases separating them. Profiling relied on immunoSEQ multiplex PCR, and the TCRdb table lists in-frame clones only, not all of them. Of tens of thousands of clones in the sample, approximately 90% were seen once. The chain links TRBV6-5 to TRBJ2-7, with a tentative D call TRBD2 (7 bases). The clonotype comes from an adult in good health. The sequencing here drew on peripheral blood, taken on day 0 of AZD1222 vaccination. DNA of the CDR3: TGTGCCAGCAGTTACTCAGGGGGACTATACGAGCAGTACTTC. Its protein is CASSYSGGLYEQYF.